Shown below are 26 T cell receptor beta chains from a single sample sequenced in a study of cytomegalovirus exposure and HLA in healthy donors. The PCR had 60 Vbeta and 13 Jbeta primers. The method was immunoSEQ multiplex PCR; TCRdb's version includes in-frame clones alone and lacks a portion of them. The sample includes 120,000 or so clones, around 83% of them seen just once. Sequencing input: PBMCs. The receptors originated from a human donor in good health.

With respect to this clone: Since the CDR3 does not end with the conserved phenylalanine or tryptophan, this likely comes from a read error. The J gene is TRBJ2-7, the V gene TRBV7-8; TRBD2 agrees at 9 bases. The germline gives CDR1 SGHVS, CDR2 FQNEAQ. The CDR3 covers 16 residues. After removal of 1 base from V and 1 base from J, the junction contained 5 bases not matched to a gene. The CDR3 here is CASSLGRGGASYEQYL. DNA for the CDR3: TGTGCCAGCAGCTTAGGTCGCGGGGGGGCATCCTACGAGCAGTACCTC.

The chain combines TRBV11-3 with TRBJ2-3, with TRBD2 as a possible D gene (6 bases). V was clipped by 2 bases and J by 3 bases, with 12 bases between them. This CDR3 is 15 amino acids long. Germline-derived CDR1 and CDR2 are SGHNT and YENEEA. The CDR3 reads CASSLRAGRTDTQYF. The CDR3 nucleotides read TGTGCCAGCAGCTTAAGGGCGGGGCGAACAGATACGCAGTATTTT.

In this sample, this clone turned up once. This sequence joins TRBV19 and TRBJ1-6; D is possibly TRBD1 (5 bases). Trimming cost V 3 bases and J 7 bases, with 10 bases left between them. The CDR3 is 14 residues long. CDR1 LNHDA and CDR2 SQIVND come from the germline V gene (reference sequence). In nucleotides, the CDR3 is TGTGCCAGTAGTATGAGGACAAGGAATTCACCCCTCCACTTT. Translating gives CASSMRTRNSPLHF.

The J gene is TRBJ2-7, the V gene TRBV6-6; 8 nucleotides align to TRBD2. The CDR3 extends over 15 amino acids. Per the germline V gene, CDR1 is MNHNY and CDR2 is SVGAGI (reference sequence). After removal of 7 bases from V and 0 bases from J, the junction contained 8 bases not matched to a gene. The chain's CDR3 is CASIQTSGSSYEQYF. The CDR3 bases are TGTGCCAGCATCCAAACTAGCGGTAGCTCCTACGAGCAGTACTTC.

V gene TRBV10-1 combines with J gene TRBJ2-3; D gene uncertain. The CDR3 contains 17 residues. Between the trimmed V and J ends, which lost 0 bases and 1 base, there was a span of 14 bases. Germline CDR1 WNHNN, CDR2 SYGVQD (reference sequence). CDR3 region: CASSESSSGLRTDTQYF. In nucleotides, the CDR3 is TGCGCCAGCAGTGAGTCGAGTAGTGGGCTCCGCACAGATACGCAGTATTTT.

This clone was detected once. The rearrangement uses TRBV19 and TRBJ2-1; D uncertain. This CDR3 region has 12 residues. CDR1 and CDR2 (germline): LNHDA, SQIVND (reference sequence). Trimming stripped 6 bases from V and 6 bases from J, with 9 bases between. The CDR3 DNA is TGTGCCAGTAGCCCCAAACTCAATGAGCAGTTCTTC. Amino acids: CASSPKLNEQFF.

The chain joins TRBV19 to TRBJ1-2; 7 bases agree with TRBD1. The ends lost 4 bases at V and 8 bases at J; junction bases unmatched: 13. Germline V lookup: CDR1 LNHDA, CDR2 SQIVND (reference sequence). This CDR3 is 15 amino acids long. CDR3 DNA: TGTGCCAGTAGTACCGCTACAGGGGAACGAGGAGGCTACACCTTC. This translates into CASSTATGERGGYTF.

This chain links TRBV6-1 with TRBJ1-5; D gene ambiguous. Germline V lookup: CDR1 MNHNS, CDR2 SASEGT. The V gene lost 2 bases and the J gene lost 0 bases, with 8 bases spanning the gap. This CDR3 has 15 residues. CDR3 bases: TGTGCCAGCAGTGAACTGTTCTATAGCAATCAGCCCCAGCATTTT. Amino acid sequence: CASSELFYSNQPQHF.

V gene TRBV5-4 combines with J gene TRBJ2-5, with 12 positions matching TRBD2. The CDR3 covers 15 residues. V gave up 1 base and J gave up 3 bases; unmatched junction bases: 1. In germline, CDR1 is SGHNT, CDR2 YYREEE (reference sequence). The CDR3 loop reads CASSLRLAGEETQYF. The CDR3 nucleotides read TGTGCCAGCAGCTTGCGACTAGCGGGGGAAGAGACCCAGTACTTC.

This clone has a single count. The J gene is TRBJ1-1, the V gene TRBV2, with 8 bases aligning to TRBD1. The length of the CDR3 is 15 residues. V was clipped by 5 bases and J by 0 bases; unmatched bases: 5. The germline V gene encodes CDR1 SNHLY and CDR2 FYNNEI. CDR3 sequence (DNA): TGTGCCAGCAGTCAGGGGGCGAACATGAACACTGAAGCTTTCTTT. Residues: CASSQGANMNTEAFF.

V and J are TRBV7-8 and TRBJ2-3; no definite D call. V was pared by 1 base and J by 0 bases, with 8 bases between. CDR1 is SGHVS and CDR2 is FQNEAQ in the germline V gene. The CDR3 is 15 amino acids. The CDR3: CASSLDGASTDTQYF. In DNA form, the CDR3 reads TGTGCCAGCAGCTTAGACGGAGCTAGCACAGATACGCAGTATTTT.

This clone has a handful of counts. This sequence joins TRBV6-1 and TRBJ1-1; the match to TRBD1 covers 8 bases. V was clipped by 5 bases and J by 8 bases; unmatched bases: 1. Germline CDR1 is MNHNS and CDR2 is SASEGT. The CDR3 extends over 11 amino acids. CDR3 bases: TGTGCCAGCAGTCGGGACAGGGAAGCTTTCTTT. Translated: CASSRDREAFF.

The rearrangement joins TRBV19 to TRBJ2-3, with a tentative D call TRBD2 (6 bases). Germline V gene data show CDR1 as LNHDA and CDR2 as SQIVND (reference sequence). The CDR3 is made up of 15 amino acids. V lost 4 bases and J lost 4, with 15 bases in between. The chain's CDR3 is CASSKEEGWADTQYF. The CDR3 DNA reads as TGTGCCAGTAGTAAGGAGGAGGGTTGGGCAGATACGCAGTATTTT.

In this sample, this clone turned up a few times. The genes are TRBV7-6 and TRBJ1-1; TRBD1 is a possible D gene (5 bases). This CDR3 has 16 amino acids. Germline assignment: CDR1 SGHVS and CDR2 FNYEAQ. V lost 4 bases and J lost 5, with 20 bases in between. The CDR3 nucleotides read TGTGCCAGCAGCTCCTCCTGGCAGGGTCTTGGGACTGAAGCTTTCTTT. It specifies CASSSSWQGLGTEAFF.

The chain recombines TRBV4-1 with TRBJ2-3; perhaps TRBD1 as D (5 bases). The germline V gene encodes CDR1 MGHRA and CDR2 YSYEKL. Trimming removed 5 bases from V and 5 bases from J, with 17 bases in between. This CDR3 is 15 amino acids long. As DNA, the CDR3 is TGCGCCAGCAGCGCCCCGATGGGGCTCAGAGATACGCAGTATTTT. Translated, it gives CASSAPMGLRDTQYF.

V usage is TRBV27 and J usage is TRBJ2-1, with a possible D match to TRBD1 (5 bases). The length of the CDR3 is 13 residues. Trimming removed 0 bases at V and 7 bases at J, with 7 bases between. CDR1 is MNHEY, CDR2 SMNVEV, per germline (reference sequence). The CDR3 region is CASSLSAGNEQFF. The CDR3 DNA sequence: TGTGCCAGCAGTTTATCGGCAGGGAATGAGCAGTTCTTC.

The chain uses TRBV7-3 and TRBJ2-2, with TRBD1 matching 7 bases. Trimming at V came to 2 bases and at J to 2 bases, leaving 8 bases not matched to a gene. This CDR3 contains 17 residues. Germline-derived CDR1 and CDR2 are SGHTA and FQGTGA. CDR3: CASSLVRQGQNTGELFF. The CDR3, as DNA: TGTGCCAGCAGCTTAGTGAGACAGGGTCAAAACACCGGGGAGCTGTTTTTT.

The CDR3 spells CASSYVGPPGYF. CDR3 coding DNA: TGTGCCAGCAGCTACGTTGGACCGCCAGGGTATTTT. The rearrangement links TRBV11-3 to TRBJ1-3; perhaps TRBD1 as D (5 bases). The CDR3 has 12 amino acids. The V end lost 4 bases, the J end lost 16 bases, and 17 bases lay between the germline ends. Looked up from germline, CDR1 is SGHNT and CDR2 is YENEEA.

This clone appeared a few times. The chain joins TRBV18 to TRBJ1-1; 8 bases fit TRBD1. The germline gives CDR1 KGHSH, CDR2 LQKENI. This CDR3 has 14 residues. The ends lost 4 bases at V and 2 bases at J; junction bases unmatched: 3. CDR3 residues: CASSHTGGNTEAFF. CDR3 DNA sequence: TGTGCCAGCTCACATACAGGGGGAAACACTGAAGCTTTCTTT.

This chain links TRBV19 with TRBJ1-1; 9 bases map to TRBD1. The V gene's germline CDR1 is LNHDA and CDR2 SQIVND (reference sequence). V shed 6 bases and J 4 bases; nucleotides not matched to a gene: 3. The CDR3 is 13 residues long. The chain's CDR3 is CASRTGGFTEAFF. Written as DNA, the CDR3 is TGTGCCAGTAGGACAGGGGGTTTCACTGAAGCTTTCTTT.

With respect to this clone: The sample has other DNA sequences that encode this CDR3 too. The rearrangement joins TRBV6-1 to TRBJ2-7; 7 bases are a match to TRBD1. J gave up 5 bases and V 3 bases, and 10 bases lay outside the gene matches. The CDR3 sequence is 15 residues long. Germline-derived CDR1 and CDR2 are MNHNS and SASEGT. CDR3 nucleotides: TGTGCCAGCAGTGAGCTCCGGGACAGAGGCCACGAGCAGTACTTC. Residues: CASSELRDRGHEQYF.

The chain joins TRBV5-4 to TRBJ1-2; a weak D match, TRBD1 (6 bases). V lost 4 bases to trimming and J lost 4 bases, with 23 bases between them. Germline loops: CDR1 SGHNT, CDR2 YYREEE (reference sequence). This CDR3 is 17 amino acids long. The CDR3 DNA sequence: TGTGCCAGCAGCCAAACAAATAAGGACAGTATTTCCTATGGCTACACCTTC. It yields the protein CASSQTNKDSISYGYTF.

This clone was picked up a small number of times. The V and J genes are TRBV5-1 and TRBJ1-6; D not resolved. Trimming left V 0 bases short and J 0 bases short, with 13 bases between. The CDR3 runs 18 residues. Germline-derived CDR1 and CDR2 are SGHRS and YFSETQ. CDR3 in amino acids: CASSLGGQARSYNSPLHF. CDR3 coding DNA: TGCGCCAGCAGCTTGGGCGGGCAGGCCCGCTCCTATAATTCACCCCTCCACTTT.

This clone appeared a single time. The chain carries TRBV4-2 and TRBJ2-5; 8 bases map to TRBD1. The CDR3 sequence is 15 residues long. J was trimmed by 5 bases and V by 4 bases; bases with no gene match: 9. Germline V gene data show CDR1 as LGHNA and CDR2 as YNFKEQ. The CDR3 coding sequence is TGTGCCAGCAGCCCCAACACCGGACAGGGCGAGACCCAGTACTTC. It encodes CASSPNTGQGETQYF.

V usage is TRBV5-6 and J usage is TRBJ1-2; 7 bases line up with TRBD1. The CDR3 loop spans 13 amino acids. The V gene end was trimmed by 3 bases and the J gene end by 5 bases; junction bases not matched to a gene: 4. In germline, CDR1 is SGHDT, CDR2 YYEEEE. As DNA, the CDR3 is TGTGCCAGCAGCTCAGGGACAGCTTATGGCTACACCTTC. Translating gives CASSSGTAYGYTF.

The chain carries TRBV27 and TRBJ2-7; the D gene is possibly TRBD2 (6 bases). The CDR3 totals 14 residues. V was shortened by 5 bases and J by 2 bases, with 13 bases between the two germline ends. From germline, CDR1 is MNHEY and CDR2 SMNVEV (reference sequence). The CDR3 nucleotides read TGTGCCAGCAGTCCTCTCGGGGGAGCCTACGAGCAGTACTTC. Translating it yields CASSPLGGAYEQYF.